This T cell receptor (beta chain) is drawn from a study of blood T cell repertoires in COVID-19 (dated by TCRdb to 2019 to 2021). With respect to the entire study: Samples from collaborators originated in the United States, Italy and Spain and spanned both the acute and convalescent phases of COVID-19. The prospective study material was composed of cDNA or gDNA derived from T cells, B-cell-depleted T cells, or PBMCs. Nearly every sample came with metadata listing a de-identified subject ID, COVID-19 status, age in years and sex. The samples were drawn from two sources: the first 160 participants of the ongoing ImmuneRACE study, and 1,254 subjects contributed by 6 global collaborators. Where available, HLA class I and class II types were obtained from metadata supplied by the sample provider rather than from assay-based typing. The dataset comprised deeply sampled blood TCRbeta repertoires from subjects exposed to, actively infected with, or recovered from COVID-19. The repertoires were made available in a free public database intended to serve as a resource for research on the immune response to SARS-CoV-2.

TCRbeta CDR3 regions were amplified from genomic DNA by means of the immunoSEQ Assay, a bias-controlled multiplex PCR. The original methods were these. Within the assay, amplification of reference gene primers was used to estimate how many nucleated cells each sample contained. To quantify the absolute abundance of each unique TCRbeta CDR3 rearrangement, sequence reads were collapsed and filtered. For each sample, productive Simpson clonality was calculated by taking the square root of Simpson's diversity index across productive rearrangements. In TCRdb, the immuneACCESS table is reduced to in-frame sequences with V and J assigned. These tables do not hold every clone; where another copy was compared, an unresolved V gene accounts for under half, and the others remain unexplained. V, J and clone size derive from that table, while D and trimming were established from the DNA sequence. This sample holds roughly 250,000 clones; roughly 90% were observed only once. In total, the top ten clones hold just over 7% of the sample.

From the cysteine through the phenylalanine, the CDR3 covers 15 amino acids. This entry keeps only the CDR3 DNA: 45 bases, framed from base 1. V ends up 5 bases short and J 9 bases short, with an unmatched junction base count of 10. CDR1 and CDR2 (SEHNR, FQNEAQ) derive from the germline V gene (reference sequence). A second Seattle source provided samples from volunteer blood donors who had recovered from COVID-19. Whole blood was collected in K2EDTA tubes by collaborating institutions according to the institutions' own protocols. For TCRbeta analysis, collaborator samples were shipped as frozen whole blood, as isolated PBMCs, or as DNA extracted from either sample type. The study at large found these results: Clinical and demographic metadata were provided uncurated, with the amount varying by source and participant.

This clone was picked up many times. This clone's antigen is unknown. Per-nucleotide qualities are absent, and no much larger clonotype sits a single base away. Sequenced: peripheral blood. The TCR originated in a man between 60 and 75 years old who had recovered from COVID-19. Recombination joined TRBV7-9 with TRBJ1-6; 7 central nucleotides agree with TRBD1. The CDR3 in this case is CASSPQGSRGSPLHF. The nucleotide sequence reads TGTGCCAGCAGCCCACAGGGGTCCCGTGGTTCACCCCTCCACTTT.